This T cell receptor beta chain was identified in a study of T cell responses to AZD1222 COVID-19 vaccine. Study conclusions and caveats: After two AZD1222 doses, spike-specific TCR breadth and depth rose versus day 0.

Only in-frame clones appear in the TCRdb table, and some are missing; sequencing was by immunoSEQ multiplex PCR. The sample holds about 53,000 clones, about four fifths seen once. Details on this clone: Its antigen is unknown.

Between the trimmed V and J ends, which lost 5 bases and 2 bases, there was a span of 15 bases. In germline, CDR1 is SEHNR, CDR2 FQNEAQ (reference sequence). CDR3 length equals 15 residues. Sequenced material: peripheral blood, taken on day 0 of AZD1222 vaccination. The receptor comes from an adult in good health. The rearrangement links TRBV7-9 to TRBJ1-1, with D unresolved. Here the CDR3 DNA reads TGTGCCAGCAGCCTAGGTGGAGGGCCCAACACTGAAGCTTTCTTT. Translated, it gives CASSLGGGPNTEAFF.